This TCR beta chain was identified during a study of blood T cell repertoires in COVID-19. Method: immunoSEQ multiplex PCR; TCRdb's copy keeps in-frame clones and lacks some. The profile shows approximately 180,000 clones, 82% of them singletons. Sequencing used peripheral blood. This clonotype originated in a woman aged 70-85 years with acute or convalescent COVID-19.

In DNA, the CDR3 is TGTGCCAGCAGCCCTACACGGACAGGGGGCAAACGGGGTGTTGAAAAACTGTTTTTT. It translates to CASSPTRTGGKRGVEKLFF. J is TRBJ1-4 and V is TRBV7-6, with 11 bases fitting TRBD1. V was pared by 5 bases and J by 7 bases, with 18 bases of the junction left unmatched. The CDR3 runs to 19 residues. Germline loops: CDR1 SGHVS, CDR2 FNYEAQ.